One and the same sample provided the 18 T cell receptor beta chains below, sequenced in a study of Tregs in tolerant kidney transplant recipients. Libraries were prepared by immunoSEQ multiplex PCR; TCRdb keeps only in-frame clonotypes and omits some of them. The sample includes about 31,000 clones, under 90% of them seen just once. No antigen is known for these receptors. The sequencing sample was made of Tregs from blood cultured with allogeneic cells. Source of these receptors: a human donor in good health.

The genes are TRBV10-3 and TRBJ2-3; 9 bases fit TRBD1. The V gene end was trimmed by 8 bases and the J gene end by 12 bases; junction bases not matched to a gene: 9. The CDR3 covers 12 residues. From germline, CDR1 is ENHRY and CDR2 SYGVKD. The CDR3 sequence is CAIRPATGGQYF. CDR3 DNA sequence: TGTGCCATCCGACCGGCGACAGGGGGACAGTATTTT.

This clone came up a few times. The CDR3 is CASSLGAPSTDTQYF. The CDR3 DNA reads as TGTGCCAGCAGCCTCGGGGCTCCCAGCACAGATACGCAGTATTTT. The rearrangement joins TRBV7-3 to TRBJ2-3, with D perhaps given as TRBD1 or TRBD2 (5 bases each). Between the trimmed V and J ends, which lost 5 bases and 0 bases, there was a span of 12 bases. The V gene's germline CDR1 is SGHTA and CDR2 FQGTGA. The CDR3 length is 15 residues.

V gene TRBV7-9 combines with J gene TRBJ2-3; 7 nucleotides align to TRBD2. Germline lookup yields CDR1 SEHNR and CDR2 FQNEAQ (reference sequence). J was trimmed by 5 bases and V by 1 base; bases with no gene match: 9. The length of the CDR3 is 16 residues. The CDR3 DNA follows: TGTGCCAGCAGCTTAGTAGCGGGCGGAGAGGGAGATACGCAGTATTTT. This gives the protein CASSLVAGGEGDTQYF.

In DNA form, the CDR3 reads TGTGCCTGGAACGCCAGGGCCGGCTATGGCTACACCTTC. Translated, it gives CAWNARAGYGYTF. V is TRBV30 and J is TRBJ1-2; the D gene is possibly TRBD1 (5 bases). V was cut by 4 bases and J by 4 bases, with 13 bases left in between. CDR1 is GTSNPN, CDR2 SVGIG, per germline (reference sequence). This CDR3 spans 13 amino acids.

This chain uses TRBV2 with TRBJ2-5; 9 bases fit TRBD2. V lost 6 bases, J lost 2 bases, and 4 bases stayed unmatched. The CDR3 has 14 residues. Germline V lookup: CDR1 SNHLY, CDR2 FYNNEI. The CDR3 coding sequence is TGTGCCAGCAGAAAGACTAGCGGACAAGAGACCCAGTACTTC. Translating gives CASRKTSGQETQYF.

The chain couples TRBV11-2 to TRBJ2-1; 11 nucleotides match TRBD2. Germline V lookup: CDR1 SGHAT, CDR2 FQNNGV. The V gene end was trimmed by 5 bases and the J gene end by 7 bases; junction bases not matched to a gene: 19. This CDR3 has 19 residues. CDR3 sequence (DNA): TGTGCCAGCAGCCCCTTAGCCCCAGTACTAGCGGGAGTAGGGAATGAGCAGTTCTTC. Its translation is CASSPLAPVLAGVGNEQFF.

The chain links TRBV11-2 to TRBJ2-3; 11 nucleotides align to TRBD2. With V trimmed by 5 bases and J by 10 bases, 11 bases remained unmatched. CDR3 length: 15 amino acids. From germline, CDR1 is SGHAT and CDR2 FQNNGV. The CDR3 sequence is CASSPKLAGEQAQYF. The CDR3 bases are TGTGCCAGCAGCCCAAAACTAGCGGGGGAACAGGCGCAGTATTTT.

V is TRBV29-1 and J is TRBJ2-7; 7 bases fit TRBD2. Germline V gene data show CDR1 as SQVTM and CDR2 as ANQGSEA. V lost 4 bases, J lost 5 bases, and 11 bases stayed unmatched. This CDR3 region has 14 residues. The CDR3 DNA follows: TGCAGCGTTGTCGCTAGCGGACGGGGGGACGAGCAGTACTTC. It specifies CSVVASGRGDEQYF.

The J gene is TRBJ1-1, the V gene TRBV30; D is perhaps TRBD1 (6 bases). Germline CDR1 reads GTSNPN; CDR2 reads SVGIG (reference sequence). The V end was cut by 0 bases, the J end by 5 bases, with 19 bases between. This CDR3 spans 16 amino acids. CDR3 DNA: TGTGCCTGGAGTGTACAAAGGGGAGGGGGGTGGACTGAAGCTTTCTTT. The encoded protein is CAWSVQRGGGWTEAFF.

The rearrangement joins TRBV4-1 to TRBJ2-7; D not resolved. The V end was cut by 2 bases, the J end by 0 bases, with 5 bases between. Per germline, CDR1 MGHRA and CDR2 YSYEKL. The CDR3 loop spans 13 amino acids. CDR3 sequence reads: CASSQLVSYEQYF. CDR3 DNA sequence: TGCGCCAGCAGCCAACTGGTCTCCTACGAGCAGTACTTC.

J is TRBJ2-5 and V is TRBV25-1; D is possibly TRBD1 (6 bases). Per germline, CDR1 MGHDK and CDR2 SYGVNS. V lost 4 bases, J lost 3 bases, and 9 bases lay in between. This CDR3 comprises 13 residues. The CDR3 DNA follows: TGTGCCAGCAGTGGGTGGACAGAAGAGACCCAGTACTTC. It is translated as CASSGWTEETQYF.

The V and J genes are TRBV7-8 and TRBJ2-5, with D possibly matching TRBD2 (5 bases). The V and J ends lost 6 bases and 2 bases respectively, with 13 bases between them. This CDR3 has 14 amino acids. Per germline, CDR1 SGHVS and CDR2 FQNEAQ. The DNA for the CDR3 is TGTGCCAGCAGTAACGGGGTAAAACAAGAGACCCAGTACTTC. Its protein product is CASSNGVKQETQYF.

The rearrangement uses TRBV7-9 and TRBJ1-4, with a tentative D call TRBD1 (5 bases). The CDR3 consists of 15 residues. Per germline, CDR1 SEHNR and CDR2 FQNEAQ (reference sequence). V was shortened by 3 bases and J by 5 bases, with 13 bases between the two germline ends. For the CDR3, the DNA is TGTGCCAGCAGCTTGACGGGACCGCGAAATGAAAAACTGTTTTTT. Its protein product is CASSLTGPRNEKLFF.

The chain couples TRBV2 to TRBJ2-7; TRBD2 might be the D (6 bases). Germline V CDR1 and CDR2: SNHLY, FYNNEI. CDR3 size: 15 residues. Trimming cost V 6 bases and J 2 bases, with 17 bases left between them. CDR3 DNA: TGTGCCAGCAGCGGGACTCTACAATACACCTACGAGCAGTACTTC. Translated: CASSGTLQYTYEQYF.

This chain links TRBV18 with TRBJ1-1; perhaps TRBD1 as D (5 bases). V gave up 5 bases and J gave up 1 base, with 8 bases separating them. Germline assignment: CDR1 KGHSH and CDR2 LQKENI. The CDR3 contains 13 residues. The CDR3 coding sequence is TGTGCCAGCTCATCCACAGGGAACACTGAAGCTTTCTTT. Its protein is CASSSTGNTEAFF. The full variable domain, its missing parts supplied by reference TRBV18 and TRBJ1-1, is NAGVMQNPRHLVRRRGQEARLRCSPMKGHSHVYWYRQLPEEGLKFMVYLQKENIIDESGMPKERFSAEFPKEGPSILRIQQVVRGDSAAYFCASSSTGNTEAFFGQGTRLTVV.

This clone was picked up one time. V is TRBV19 and J is TRBJ1-2, with 10 bases fitting TRBD1. Germline V gives CDR1 LNHDA, CDR2 SQIVND (reference sequence). This CDR3 has 12 residues. V gave up 7 bases and J gave up 9 bases; unmatched junction bases: 5. This chain's CDR3 is CASIRTGGSYTF. DNA of the CDR3: TGTGCCAGTATACGGACAGGGGGTAGCTACACCTTC.

This chain uses TRBV5-4 with TRBJ2-5; D remains unclear. The germline CDR1 and CDR2 sequences are SGHNT and YYREEE (reference sequence). V was pared by 1 base and J by 5 bases, with 21 bases between. The CDR3 runs to 17 residues. The CDR3 nucleotides read TGTGCCAGCAGCTTGTCCCTCGGCCCCCGGGTTGGGGAGACCCAGTACTTC. It codes for CASSLSLGPRVGETQYF.

DNA for the CDR3: TGTGCCAGCAGTGTAAAGACCGGCCTGCAAGCTTTCTTT. This translates into CASSVKTGLQAFF. The chain couples TRBV2 to TRBJ1-1; D ambiguous. Germline V gives CDR1 SNHLY, CDR2 FYNNEI. The CDR3 contains 13 residues. Trimming left V 4 bases short and J 9 bases short, with 15 bases between.